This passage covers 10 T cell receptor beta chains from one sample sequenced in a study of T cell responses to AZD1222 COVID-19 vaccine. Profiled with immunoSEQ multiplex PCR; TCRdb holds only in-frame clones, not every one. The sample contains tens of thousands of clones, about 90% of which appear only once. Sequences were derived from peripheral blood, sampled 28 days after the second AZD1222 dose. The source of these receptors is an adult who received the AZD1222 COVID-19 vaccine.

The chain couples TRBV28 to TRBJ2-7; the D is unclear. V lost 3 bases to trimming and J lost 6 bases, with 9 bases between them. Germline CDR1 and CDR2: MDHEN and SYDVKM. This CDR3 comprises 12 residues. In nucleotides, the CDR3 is TGTGCCAGCAGTTTGCTATTTGGCGAGCAGTACTTC. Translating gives CASSLLFGEQYF. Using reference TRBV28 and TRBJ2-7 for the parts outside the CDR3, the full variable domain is DVKVTQSSRYLVKRTGEKVFLECVQDMDHENMFWYRQDPGLGLRLIYFSYDVKMKEKGDIPEGYSVSREKKERFSLILESASTNQTSMYLCASSLLFGEQYFGPGTRLTVT.

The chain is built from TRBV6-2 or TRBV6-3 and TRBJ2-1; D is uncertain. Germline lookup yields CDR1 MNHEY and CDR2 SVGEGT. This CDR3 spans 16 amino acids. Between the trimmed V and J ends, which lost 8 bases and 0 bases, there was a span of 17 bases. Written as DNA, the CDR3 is TGTGCCAGCCGTTTGGGCCCACCAAGCTCCTACAATGAGCAGTTCTTC. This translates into CASRLGPPSSYNEQFF.

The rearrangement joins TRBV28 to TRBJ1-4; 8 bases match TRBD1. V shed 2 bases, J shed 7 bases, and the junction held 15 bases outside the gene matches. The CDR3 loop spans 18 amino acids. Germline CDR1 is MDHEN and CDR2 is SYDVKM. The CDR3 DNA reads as TGTGCCAGCAGTTTAAAGGAGGCAGGGGGCTTTGGGACTGAAAAACTGTTTTTT. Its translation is CASSLKEAGGFGTEKLFF. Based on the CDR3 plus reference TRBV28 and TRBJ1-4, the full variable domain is DVKVTQSSRYLVKRTGEKVFLECVQDMDHENMFWYRQDPGLGLRLIYFSYDVKMKEKGDIPEGYSVSREKKERFSLILESASTNQTSMYLCASSLKEAGGFGTEKLFFGSGTQLSVL.

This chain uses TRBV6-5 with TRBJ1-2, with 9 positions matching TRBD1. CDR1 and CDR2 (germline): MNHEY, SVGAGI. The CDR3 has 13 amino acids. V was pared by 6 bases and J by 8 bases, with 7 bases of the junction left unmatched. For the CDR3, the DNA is TGTGCCAGCAGGCCGGACAGGGGCGGGGGCTACACCTTC. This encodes CASRPDRGGGYTF.

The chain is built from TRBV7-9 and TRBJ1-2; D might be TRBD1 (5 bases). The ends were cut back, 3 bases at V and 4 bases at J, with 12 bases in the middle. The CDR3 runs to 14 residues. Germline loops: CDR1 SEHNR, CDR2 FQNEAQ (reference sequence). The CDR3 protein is CASSLGGTIYGYTF. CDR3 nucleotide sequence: TGTGCCAGCAGCTTGGGGGGAACAATCTATGGCTACACCTTC.

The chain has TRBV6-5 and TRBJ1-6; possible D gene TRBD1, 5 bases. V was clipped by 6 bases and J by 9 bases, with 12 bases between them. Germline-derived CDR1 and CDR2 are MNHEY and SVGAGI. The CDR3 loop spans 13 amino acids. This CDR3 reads CASSGTELSPLHF. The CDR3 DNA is TGTGCCAGCAGCGGGACGGAGCTTTCACCCCTCCACTTT.

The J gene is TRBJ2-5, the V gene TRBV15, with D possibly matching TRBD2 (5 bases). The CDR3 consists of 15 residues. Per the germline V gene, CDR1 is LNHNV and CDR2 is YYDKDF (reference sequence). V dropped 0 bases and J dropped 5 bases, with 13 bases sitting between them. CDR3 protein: CATSRDPDSAETQYF. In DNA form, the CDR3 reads TGTGCCACCAGCAGAGATCCGGATAGCGCGGAGACCCAGTACTTC.

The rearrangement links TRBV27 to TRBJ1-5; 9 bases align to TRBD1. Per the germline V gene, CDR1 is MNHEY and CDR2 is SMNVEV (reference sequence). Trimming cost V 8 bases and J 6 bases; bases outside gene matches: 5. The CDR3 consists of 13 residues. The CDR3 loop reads CASQQGAGQPQHF. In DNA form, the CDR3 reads TGTGCCAGCCAACAGGGGGCCGGTCAGCCCCAGCATTTT.

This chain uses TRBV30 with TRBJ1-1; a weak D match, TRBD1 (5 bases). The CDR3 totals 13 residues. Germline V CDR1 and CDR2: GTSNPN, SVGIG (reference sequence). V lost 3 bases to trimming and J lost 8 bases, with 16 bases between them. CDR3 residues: CAWRRLGVGEAFF. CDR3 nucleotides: TGTGCCTGGAGACGTTTGGGGGTGGGGGAAGCTTTCTTT.

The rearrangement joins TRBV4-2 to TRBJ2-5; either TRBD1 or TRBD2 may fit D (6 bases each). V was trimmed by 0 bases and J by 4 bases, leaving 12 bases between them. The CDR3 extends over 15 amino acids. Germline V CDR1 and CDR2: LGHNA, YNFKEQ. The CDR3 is CASSQDPGALETQYF. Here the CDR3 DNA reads TGTGCCAGCAGCCAAGACCCGGGGGCGTTAGAGACCCAGTACTTC.